The TCR beta chain described here comes from a study of Graves' ophthalmopathy and Graves' hyperthyroidism. The wider study: Ahead of any treatment, peripheral blood was obtained at the initial diagnosis.

Other autoimmune disease, uncontrolled infection, pregnancy and lactation led to exclusion. Study outcomes and limitations: Blood also contained most of the expanded thyroid clonotypes above 0.001 frequency. This model predicted ophthalmopathy progression (sensitivity 70% to 71%, specificity about 72%).

As for this clonotype: Its specificity is not known.

CDR1 SGHVS and CDR2 FQNEAQ come from the germline V gene. The CDR3 covers 14 residues. V was cut by 0 bases and J by 6 bases, with 11 bases left in between. RNA served as the template for amplifying TCR beta CDR3 regions. First-round RT-PCR relied on HTBI primers, and a second-round multiplex PCR came next. Each CDR3 protein gets one entry after TCRdb re-called the multiplex PCR reads with MiXCR. The repertoire holds under 800,000 distinct CDR3 sequences, 22% seen once, with about 6.6% in the top ten. The chain employs TRBV7-8 and TRBJ1-1; D is unresolved. Source material: peripheral blood. The receptor's source is a woman between 18 and 29 years old with stable Graves' hyperthyroidism. Some clones in this sample may be carry-over from other donors' samples. CDR3 loop: CASSLAEVIPEAFF. CDR3 DNA sequence: TGTGCCAGCAGCTTAGCTGAAGTGATCCCTGAAGCTTTCTTT.